This T cell receptor beta chain was identified during a study of blood T cells in healthy people across ages (dated by TCRdb to between 2014 and 2017). Concerning the study at large: In model experiments, template switching captured roughly one uniquely barcoded TCR beta cDNA molecule for every two T cells. The study measured age-related changes in TCR beta repertoire diversity using deep sequencing normalized with unique cDNA molecular identifiers. The donors were split into four age groups: young (average 16 years), middle-aged (39), aged (about 62) and long-lived (approximately 80). The study analyzed two additional independent replicas of 1 million unique cDNA reads from the same blood draw for two donors, one aged 18 to 30 and one aged 80 or older. Broad study findings and their caveats: Estimates of total diversity based on one million sequenced T cells were regarded as lower bounds and as underestimates. Compared with the aged group, more naive CD4+ T cells, fewer expanded clones and increased TCR diversity were shown by the long-lived group, suggesting age selection. Since profiling was done on bulk unsorted PBMCs, naive and antigen-experienced compartments could not be conclusively compared. A strong correlation was found between observed TCR beta diversity and the percentage of naive T cells measured by flow cytometry. Observed TCR beta diversity per million T cells fell roughly linearly with age, and a significant reduction was already apparent by age around 40. The CMV infection status of donors was not known, potentially confounding age-related changes in expanded clonotypes.

The library came from 5' RACE. The data were produced on an Illumina HiSeq 2500. A second roughly 6 to 12 cycle PCR used a sample-barcoded 5' primer and a J-beta primer mix. A template-switch 5' adaptor carrying 12 random nucleotides introduced a unique molecular identifier onto each TCR beta cDNA molecule. Each sample yielded at least 2.5 million CDR3-containing paired-end reads. All of the RNA was converted into first-strand cDNA using the Mint cDNA synthesis kit, with a TRBC-specific oligonucleotide serving as the primer. After uracil-DNA glycosylase treatment, a first 18-cycle PCR used universal primers M1SS and BC2_uni_R on all cDNA. As for how the authors treated the data: For normalization, 1 million high-quality reads, each with a distinct molecular identifier, were randomly selected from each sample. Instead of being binned into consensus sequences, reads that shared molecular identifiers were thrown out. MiTCR, set to a Q25 quality threshold and the strictest error-elimination algorithm, was used for CDR3 identification, clonotype clustering and error correction. A nonparametric unseen species model with Euler transformation was used to estimate lower-bound total TCR beta diversity. TCRdb reanalyzed the raw reads on its own, using fastp at Q25 for trimming and MiXCR for clone calling, and kept in-frame beta chains. Identical CDR3 proteins give one entry, which carries the most common genes and DNA. The V and J calls and clone size are TCRdb's, not the authors'. Recorded for this sample are hundreds of thousands of distinct CDR3 sequences; just under 25% of them occurred a single time. The ten largest clones take up just under 9.5% of the sample.

On this clonotype itself: Its antigen remains unidentified. No per-base quality is available; no much larger clone lies one base away.

Including cysteine and phenylalanine, the CDR3 has 15 amino acids. The only DNA kept is the CDR3, 45 bases in frame from the first base. Ends trimmed: V by 6 bases, J by 5 bases; bases unmatched to a gene: 9. The germline V gene supplies CDR1 MDHEN and CDR2 SYDVKM. The donors were roughly 38 Caucasian individuals from Russia, aged roughly 6 to 90 years, who were systemically healthy. Around 10 milliliters of peripheral blood were collected from each donor into EDTA-treated Vacutainer tubes. Ficoll-Paque density-gradient centrifugation was used to isolate PBMCs, with at least 6 million per sample. Trizol reagent was used to extract total RNA from the PBMCs, yielding at least 5 micrograms per sample. For every donor, flow cytometry on a PBMC aliquot measured the percentage of naive CD45RAhigh/CD27high T cells. The same sample was also used in a study of T cells of mothers and their children. Drawing on the second study: Donors were nine systemically healthy Caucasian individuals: three mothers and their six children. cDNA synthesis used all of the extracted RNA, with 1.5 ug of RNA in each 15 ul reaction. In the second PCR, the M1S primer added sample barcodes and 2-4 random nucleotides. More than 8 million TCR beta CDR3 reads were obtained from each mother, and approximately 3 million reads were obtained from each child. TCR recombination output is similarly shaped by thymic selection in related and unrelated pairs, with a minor effect exerted by inherited differences. Normalized repertoire overlap was always found to be slightly, but never significantly, higher in related mother-child pairs than in unrelated mother-child pairs. With a sensitivity of about 100 clones per million clonotypes, no persistent microchimeric T cell clones were detected. To look for features that set related mother-child pairs apart from unrelated individuals, the researchers ran deep NGS to compare the TCR beta repertoires of mothers and children. On average, the children were approximately 11 +/- 4 years old, while the mothers were approximately 41 +/- 4 years old. After adapter ligation with NEBNext reagents, the libraries were sequenced on Illumina HiSeq 2000 with 100+100 nt paired-end reads. To prevent cross-contamination, the mother and child libraries were prepared one month apart and sequenced in separate runs. For each donor, between roughly 450,000 and 2,200,000 distinct TCR beta clonotypes were identified. Naive TCR beta clonotypes were estimated from low-frequency clonotypes matched to each donor's FACS-determined naive share, without sorting.

This sequence was found in a boy between 10 and 17 years old in good health. The receptor chain draws on TRBV28 and TRBJ2-2, and TRBD2 matches 7 of the central bases. The sample consisted of blood. CDR3 protein: CASSSPLSGTGELFF. The nucleotides are TGTGCCAGCAGCTCCCCGCTTAGCGGGACCGGGGAGCTGTTTTTT.